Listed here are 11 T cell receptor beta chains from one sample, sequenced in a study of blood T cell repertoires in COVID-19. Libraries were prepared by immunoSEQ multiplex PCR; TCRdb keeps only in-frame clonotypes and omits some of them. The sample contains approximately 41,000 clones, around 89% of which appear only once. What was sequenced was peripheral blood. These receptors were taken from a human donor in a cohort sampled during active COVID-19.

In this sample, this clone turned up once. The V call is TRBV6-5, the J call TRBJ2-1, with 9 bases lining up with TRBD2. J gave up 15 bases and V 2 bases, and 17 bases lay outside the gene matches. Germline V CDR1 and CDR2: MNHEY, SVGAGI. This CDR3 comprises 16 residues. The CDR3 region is CASSYERTSAGYKTFF. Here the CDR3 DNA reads TGTGCCAGCAGTTACGAAAGGACTAGCGCGGGGTATAAAACGTTCTTC.

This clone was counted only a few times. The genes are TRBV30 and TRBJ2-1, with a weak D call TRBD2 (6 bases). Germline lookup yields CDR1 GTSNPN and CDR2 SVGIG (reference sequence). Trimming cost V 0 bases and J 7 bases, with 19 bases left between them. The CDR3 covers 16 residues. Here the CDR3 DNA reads TGTGCCTGGAGTGTAATCGGGACTCAAAATCAGAATGAGCAGTTCTTC. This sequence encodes CAWSVIGTQNQNEQFF. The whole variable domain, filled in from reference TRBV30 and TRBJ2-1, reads SQTIHQWPATLVQPVGSPLSLECTVEGTSNPNLYWYRQAAGRGLQLLFYSVGIGQISSEVPQNLSASRPQDRQFILSSKKLLLSDSGFYLCAWSVIGTQNQNEQFFGPGTRLTVL.

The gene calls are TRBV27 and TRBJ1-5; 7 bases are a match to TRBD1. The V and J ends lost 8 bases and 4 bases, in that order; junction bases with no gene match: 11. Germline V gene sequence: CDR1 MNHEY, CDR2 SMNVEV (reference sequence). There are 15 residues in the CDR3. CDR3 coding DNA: TGTGCCAGCCGGGTAGGGGGCGGGGGGAATCAGCCCCAGCATTTT. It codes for CASRVGGGGNQPQHF.

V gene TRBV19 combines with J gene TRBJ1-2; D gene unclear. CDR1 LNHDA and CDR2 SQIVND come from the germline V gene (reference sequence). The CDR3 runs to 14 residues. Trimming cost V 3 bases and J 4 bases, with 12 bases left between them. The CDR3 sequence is CASSINSYIYGYTF. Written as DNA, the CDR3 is TGTGCCAGTAGTATTAACAGCTACATCTATGGCTACACCTTC.

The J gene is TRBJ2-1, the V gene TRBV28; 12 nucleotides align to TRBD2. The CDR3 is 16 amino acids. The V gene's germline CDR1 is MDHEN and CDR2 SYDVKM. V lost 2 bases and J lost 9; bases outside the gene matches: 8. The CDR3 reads CASSLALAGGPGEQFF. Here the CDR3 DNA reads TGTGCCAGCAGTTTAGCGCTAGCGGGAGGGCCGGGTGAGCAGTTCTTC.

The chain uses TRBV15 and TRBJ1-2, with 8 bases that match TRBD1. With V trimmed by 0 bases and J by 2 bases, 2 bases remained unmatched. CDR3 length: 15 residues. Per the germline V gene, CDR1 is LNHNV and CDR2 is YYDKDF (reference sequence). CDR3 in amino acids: CATSRERQGNYGYTF. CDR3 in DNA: TGTGCCACCAGCAGAGAGCGACAGGGGAACTATGGCTACACCTTC. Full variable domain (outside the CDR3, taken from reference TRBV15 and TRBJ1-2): DAMVIQNPRYQVTQFGKPVTLSCSQTLNHNVMYWYQQKSSQAPKLLFHYYDKDFNNEADTPDNFQSRRPNTSFCFLDIRSPGLGDTAMYLCATSRERQGNYGYTFGSGTRLTVV.

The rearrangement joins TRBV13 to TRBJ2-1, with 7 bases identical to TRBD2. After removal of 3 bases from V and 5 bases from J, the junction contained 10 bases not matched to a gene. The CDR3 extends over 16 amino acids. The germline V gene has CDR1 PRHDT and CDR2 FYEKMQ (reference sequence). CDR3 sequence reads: CASSFPRGSEDNEQFF. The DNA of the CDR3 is TGTGCCAGCAGCTTCCCCCGCGGGAGCGAGGACAATGAGCAGTTCTTC.

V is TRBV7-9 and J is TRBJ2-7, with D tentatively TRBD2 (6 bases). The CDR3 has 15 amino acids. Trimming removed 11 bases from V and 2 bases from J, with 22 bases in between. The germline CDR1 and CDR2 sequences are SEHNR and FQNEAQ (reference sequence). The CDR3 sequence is CAGRTDGTPTYEQYF. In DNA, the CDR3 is TGTGCCGGTCGTACCGACGGGACTCCCACCTACGAGCAGTACTTC.

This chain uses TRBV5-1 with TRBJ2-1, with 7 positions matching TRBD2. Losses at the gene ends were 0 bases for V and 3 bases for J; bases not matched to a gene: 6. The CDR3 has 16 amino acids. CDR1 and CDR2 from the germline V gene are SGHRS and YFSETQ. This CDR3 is CASSLGEGTIYNEQFF. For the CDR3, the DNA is TGCGCCAGCAGCTTGGGGGAGGGCACCATCTACAATGAGCAGTTCTTC.

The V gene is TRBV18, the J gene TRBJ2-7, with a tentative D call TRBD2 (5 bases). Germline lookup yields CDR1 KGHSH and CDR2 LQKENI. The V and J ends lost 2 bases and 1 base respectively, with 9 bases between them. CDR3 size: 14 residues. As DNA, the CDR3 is TGTGCCAGCTCACCAGGCTCGGGATCCTACGAGCAGTACTTC. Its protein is CASSPGSGSYEQYF. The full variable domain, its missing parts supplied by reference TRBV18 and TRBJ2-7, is NAGVMQNPRHLVRRRGQEARLRCSPMKGHSHVYWYRQLPEEGLKFMVYLQKENIIDESGMPKERFSAEFPKEGPSILRIQQVVRGDSAAYFCASSPGSGSYEQYFGPGTRLTVT.

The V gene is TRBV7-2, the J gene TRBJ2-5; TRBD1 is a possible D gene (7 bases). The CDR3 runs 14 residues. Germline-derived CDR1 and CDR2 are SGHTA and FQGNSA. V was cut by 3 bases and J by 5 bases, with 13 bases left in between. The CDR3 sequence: CASSFQGGTETQYF. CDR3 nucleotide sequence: TGTGCCAGCAGCTTCCAGGGGGGTACGGAGACCCAGTACTTC.